Shown below are 31 T cell receptor beta chains from a single sample sequenced in a study of response to subunit inactivated influenza vaccine. TCRdb called the RT-PCR reads again in MiXCR, with one record for every CDR3 protein. The sample shows 200,000 to 250,000 distinct CDR3 sequences, less than 15% of them seen only once. Here the sequenced sample was non-naive T cells sorted from PBMCs, taken roughly 15 days before vaccination. Receptors originate from a man aged 45 to 65 who received an inactivated influenza vaccine.

This clonotype came up a few times. The rearrangement links TRBV2 to TRBJ2-7; perhaps TRBD1 as D (6 bases). The V gene lost 5 bases and the J gene lost 4 bases, with 18 bases spanning the gap. The CDR3 consists of 15 residues. CDR1 and CDR2 (germline): SNHLY, FYNNEI. The CDR3 DNA reads as TGTGCCAGCAGTCAAACCTGGGACACGCCATACGAGCAGTACTTC. Protein sequence: CASSQTWDTPYEQYF.

The table lists this clonotype with a few counts. The chain links TRBV27 to TRBJ2-3; D gene unclear. The length of the CDR3 is 15 residues. CDR1 MNHEY and CDR2 SMNVEV come from the germline V gene (reference sequence). V gave up 4 bases and J gave up 4 bases, with 15 bases separating them. CDR3 in DNA: TGTGCCAGCAGTTCGATCGACCCTAGAGCAGATACGCAGTATTTT. Protein: CASSSIDPRADTQYF.

This clonotype was found many times. The V gene is TRBV14, the J gene TRBJ2-1, with 9 bases identical to TRBD2. The CDR3 covers 16 residues. With 0 bases clipped from V and 9 bases from J, the junction kept 9 bases outside the gene matches. Germline CDR1 is SGHDN and CDR2 is FVKESK. The chain's CDR3 is CASSQDSIAGDIEQFF. DNA for the CDR3: TGTGCCAGCAGCCAAGATTCGATAGCGGGAGACATTGAGCAGTTCTTC. The variable domain in full, with the rest retrieved from reference TRBV14 and TRBJ2-1, is EAGVTQFPSHSVIEKGQTVTLRCDPISGHDNLYWYRRVMGKEIKFLLHFVKESKQDESGMPNNRFLAERTGGTYSTLKVQPAELEDSGVYFCASSQDSIAGDIEQFFGPGTRLTVL.

This clonotype was counted many times. This sequence joins TRBV5-1 and TRBJ1-5; D is possibly TRBD1 (6 bases). V lost 4 bases to trimming and J lost 4 bases, with 12 bases between them. The CDR3 totals 14 residues. Germline CDR1 and CDR2: SGHRS and YFSETQ. The DNA of the CDR3 is TGCGCCAGCAGCCTCGGACAGAATAATCAGCCCCAGCATTTT. Translated, it gives CASSLGQNNQPQHF.

This clonotype has only a few counts. V and J are TRBV3-1 and TRBJ2-7; D unresolved. The CDR3 is 13 amino acids. Germline V gives CDR1 LGHDT, CDR2 YNNKEL (reference sequence). V was shortened by 4 bases and J by 7 bases, with 14 bases between the two germline ends. The CDR3 nucleotides read TGTGCCAGCAGCCCAACTCGACCTGTGGAGCAGTACTTC. It is translated as CASSPTRPVEQYF.

This clonotype has just a few counts. The CDR3 region is CASSYAGTSQETQYF. Here the CDR3 DNA reads TGTGCCAGCAGTTACGCGGGGACTAGCCAAGAGACCCAGTACTTC. This sequence joins TRBV6-2 or TRBV6-3 and TRBJ2-5; 8 nucleotides agree with TRBD2. V lost 2 bases to trimming and J lost 1 base; unmatched junction nucleotides: 3. CDR3 length: 15 amino acids. Germline CDR1 is MNHEY and CDR2 is SVGEGT.

The sample holds a few counts of this clonotype. CDR3 sequence: CASSLLAGGSSAEQYF. CDR3 coding DNA: TGTGCCAGCAGCTTACTAGCGGGAGGATCCTCCGCCGAGCAGTACTTC. The V and J genes are TRBV7-6 and TRBJ2-7, with 11 bases matching TRBD2. After removal of 2 bases from V and 6 bases from J, the junction contained 9 bases not matched to a gene. The CDR3 runs 16 residues. Germline V lookup: CDR1 SGHVS, CDR2 FNYEAQ.

The CDR3 loop reads CASSPRGLQVTQYF. The CDR3 DNA follows: TGTGCCAGCTCACCGAGGGGACTCCAGGTTACGCAGTATTTT. V is TRBV18 and J is TRBJ2-3, with a possible D match to TRBD2 (6 bases). The germline V gene has CDR1 KGHSH and CDR2 LQKENI. Trimming took off 3 bases at V and 8 bases at J, with 15 bases between the two ends. The CDR3 runs to 14 residues.

This rearrangement joins TRBV9 to TRBJ2-3; 12 bases fit TRBD2. The CDR3 length is 16 residues. The germline V gene has CDR1 SGDLS and CDR2 YYNGEE. The junction had 6 bases not matched to a gene; V was cut back by 3 bases and J by 4 bases. The CDR3 sequence: CASSAPLAGGSDTQYF. As DNA, the CDR3 is TGTGCCAGCAGCGCCCCACTAGCGGGAGGATCAGATACGCAGTATTTT. The variable domain in full, with the rest retrieved from reference TRBV9 and TRBJ2-3, is DSGVTQTPKHLITATGQRVTLRCSPRSGDLSVYWYQQSLDQGLQFLIQYYNGEERAKGNILERFSAQQFPDLHSELNLSSLELGDSALYFCASSAPLAGGSDTQYFGPGTRLTVL.

This clonotype was found many times. The chain combines TRBV20-1 with TRBJ2-7, with 7 bases aligning to TRBD2. J was trimmed by 5 bases and V by 2 bases; bases with no gene match: 9. This CDR3 has 14 amino acids. Germline CDR1 reads DFQATT; CDR2 reads SNEGSKA (reference sequence). CDR3 region: CSARSPTSVHEQYF. As DNA, the CDR3 is TGCAGTGCTAGATCACCAACTAGCGTCCACGAGCAGTACTTC.

This clonotype was seen only a few times. The V gene is TRBV4-2, the J gene TRBJ2-1; TRBD2 aligns across 8 bases. The CDR3 runs 15 residues. The V and J ends lost 3 bases and 4 bases, in that order; junction bases with no gene match: 5. Germline CDR1 and CDR2: LGHNA and YNFKEQ. The CDR3 nucleotides read TGTGCCAGCAGCCAGGCCGGGGGGGTTTACAATGAGCAGTTCTTC. Encoded protein: CASSQAGGVYNEQFF.

V and J are TRBV12-3 or TRBV12-4 and TRBJ1-2; D remains ambiguous. The germline V and J ends were trimmed by 4 bases and 0 bases, with 9 bases remaining between them. The CDR3 covers 14 residues. DNA of the CDR3: TGTGCCAGCAGTTCGAGCGGACCTAACTATGGCTACACCTTC. It is translated as CASSSSGPNYGYTF.

A few counts support this clonotype. This rearrangement joins TRBV3-1 to TRBJ2-5; no reliable D call. The CDR3 has 11 residues. Per the germline V gene, CDR1 is LGHDT and CDR2 is YNNKEL (reference sequence). With 3 bases removed from V and 4 bases from J, the gap between germline ends came to 3 bases. The CDR3 region has the DNA TGTGCCAGCAGCCAGATAGAGACCCAGTACTTC. Encoded protein: CASSQIETQYF.

The V gene is TRBV19, the J gene TRBJ2-1; 10 bases are shared with TRBD1. Germline assignment: CDR1 LNHDA and CDR2 SQIVND (reference sequence). J lost 3 bases, V lost 5 bases, and 7 bases had no gene match. The CDR3 extends over 16 amino acids. As DNA, the CDR3 is TGTGCCAGTAGTCTCGGACAGGGGGAGCTCTACAATGAGCAGTTCTTC. Its translation: CASSLGQGELYNEQFF.

There are a few counts of this clonotype. The rearrangement links TRBV14 to TRBJ2-1, with 7 bases that match TRBD2. V shed 3 bases and J 0 bases; nucleotides not matched to a gene: 17. CDR1 and CDR2 (germline): SGHDN, FVKESK. The CDR3 contains 20 residues. The CDR3 region is CASSHRGRVGSTSSYNEQFF. The DNA of the CDR3 is TGTGCCAGCAGCCACCGTGGGAGGGTTGGGAGCACCAGCTCCTACAATGAGCAGTTCTTC.

This clonotype was found a few times. The chain has TRBV19 and TRBJ2-3; the match to TRBD2 covers 13 bases. The junction had 13 bases not matched to a gene; V was cut back by 10 bases and J by 3 bases. Germline CDR1 and CDR2: LNHDA and SQIVND (reference sequence). This CDR3 comprises 17 residues. This chain's CDR3 is CATRGLAGARVTDTQYF. The CDR3 DNA is TGTGCCACCCGCGGACTAGCGGGAGCTCGGGTGACAGATACGCAGTATTTT.

This clonotype was counted only a few times. The rearrangement links TRBV6-5 to TRBJ2-1; either TRBD1 or TRBD2 may fit D (6 bases each). The CDR3 is 15 residues long. V was cut by 2 bases and J by 2 bases, with 10 bases left in between. Germline V lookup: CDR1 MNHEY, CDR2 SVGAGI. The CDR3 loop is CASSYLGGTYNEQFF. CDR3 nucleotide sequence: TGTGCCAGCAGTTACCTGGGGGGCACCTACAATGAGCAGTTCTTC.

The sample holds a few counts of this clonotype. The J gene is TRBJ1-4, the V gene TRBV11-2, with TRBD1 identical over 7 bases. V dropped 1 base and J dropped 8; count of bases not matched to a gene: 4. Germline values: CDR1 SGHAT, CDR2 FQNNGV. The CDR3 is 14 amino acids. CDR3 protein: CASSLARTGEKLFF. Here the CDR3 DNA reads TGTGCCAGCAGCTTAGCCAGGACAGGCGAAAAACTGTTTTTT.

The chain uses TRBV3-1 and TRBJ1-1; 9 nucleotides line up with TRBD1. This CDR3 comprises 15 residues. The V gene end was trimmed by 2 bases and the J gene end by 1 base; junction bases not matched to a gene: 2. In germline, CDR1 is LGHDT, CDR2 YNNKEL (reference sequence). CDR3 amino acids: CASSQPGQGNTEAFF. CDR3 bases: TGTGCCAGCAGCCAACCGGGACAGGGGAACACTGAAGCTTTCTTT.

The chain has TRBV12-3 or TRBV12-4 and TRBJ2-4; 8 nucleotides line up with TRBD1. This CDR3 region has 13 residues. V dropped 6 bases and J dropped 8; count of bases not matched to a gene: 6. In DNA form, the CDR3 reads TGTGCCAGCAGGCGGACAGGGACTTACATTCAGTACTTC. Translated, it gives CASRRTGTYIQYF.

This clonotype showed up many times. J is TRBJ1-1 and V is TRBV4-3; D unresolved. The CDR3 runs to 13 residues. V shed 0 bases and J shed 1 base, with 3 bases lying between them. Germline V lookup: CDR1 LGHNA, CDR2 YSLEER. CDR3 region: CASSQERNTEAFF. CDR3 sequence (DNA): TGCGCCAGCAGCCAAGAGAGGAACACTGAAGCTTTCTTT.

This clonotype has a handful of counts. J is TRBJ1-3 and V is TRBV12-3 or TRBV12-4; no clear D. The CDR3 runs to 15 residues. The V gene lost 7 bases and the J gene lost 0 bases, with 13 bases spanning the gap. Here the CDR3 DNA reads TGTGCCAGCATTAGTGGGCCGAGCTCTGGAAACACCATATATTTT. Its protein product is CASISGPSSGNTIYF.

This clonotype was recorded at least ten times. The chain employs TRBV5-1 and TRBJ2-2; 7 nucleotides agree with TRBD2. Germline V gene sequence: CDR1 SGHRS, CDR2 YFSETQ. This CDR3 spans 16 amino acids. The J segment lost 3 bases and the V segment lost 5 bases, leaving 10 bases of the junction unmatched. CDR3 residues: CASRNPSAGDTGELFF. CDR3 DNA: TGCGCCAGCAGGAACCCATCGGCGGGGGACACCGGGGAGCTGTTTTTT.

This clonotype was seen only a few times. This chain joins TRBV20-1 and TRBJ2-1; D perhaps matches TRBD2 (5 bases). Trimming left V 5 bases short and J 14 bases short, with 19 bases between. Looked up from germline, CDR1 is DFQATT and CDR2 is SNEGSKA (reference sequence). This CDR3 is 12 amino acids long. The CDR3 is CSAPAGVQEEFF. CDR3 bases: TGCAGTGCTCCCGCCGGGGTCCAGGAAGAGTTCTTC.

This clonotype was observed at least ten times. The chain couples TRBV4-3 to TRBJ2-1; D is unresolved. V was pared by 1 base and J by 8 bases, with 15 bases between. CDR1 is LGHNA, CDR2 YSLEER, per germline. The CDR3 consists of 15 residues. CDR3 sequence: CASSQAVLDLDEQFF. The CDR3 nucleotides read TGCGCCAGCAGCCAAGCGGTCCTCGACTTGGATGAGCAGTTCTTC.

The chain employs TRBV2 and TRBJ2-7; 7 bases fit TRBD1. The germline gives CDR1 SNHLY, CDR2 FYNNEI. The V and J ends lost 7 bases and 0 bases, in that order; junction bases with no gene match: 0. The CDR3 spans 12 residues. Here the CDR3 DNA reads TGTGCCAGCAAGGGGGCCTCCTACGAGCAGTACTTC. Translating it yields CASKGASYEQYF.

At least ten counts were recorded for this clonotype. The genes are TRBV12-3 or TRBV12-4 and TRBJ1-1; TRBD1 might be the D (6 bases). The CDR3 extends over 14 amino acids. V was clipped by 5 bases and J by 0 bases, with 10 bases between them. The CDR3 spells CASSPGTLNTEAFF. CDR3 in DNA: TGTGCCAGCAGTCCCGGGACATTGAACACTGAAGCTTTCTTT.

This clonotype was seen repeatedly, ten times or more. V and J are TRBV19 and TRBJ1-1; D is perhaps TRBD1 (6 bases). In germline, CDR1 is LNHDA, CDR2 SQIVND (reference sequence). V was shortened by 6 bases and J by 0 bases, with 17 bases between the two germline ends. The CDR3 length is 16 residues. The CDR3 loop is CASRGLQGIMNTEAFF. In nucleotides, the CDR3 is TGTGCCAGTAGAGGATTACAGGGTATCATGAACACTGAAGCTTTCTTT.

There are a few counts of this clonotype. The V call is TRBV6-5, the J call TRBJ2-3; 14 bases line up with TRBD2. This CDR3 is built from 17 residues. CDR1 MNHEY and CDR2 SVGAGI come from the germline V gene. With V trimmed by 4 bases and J by 2 bases, 5 bases remained unmatched. The CDR3 loop reads CASSLTSGRASTDTQYF. The CDR3 DNA follows: TGTGCCAGCAGTTTGACTAGCGGGAGGGCTTCCACAGATACGCAGTATTTT.

This clonotype has only a few counts. The chain is built from TRBV10-3 and TRBJ1-1; unclear D gene. Trimming removed 2 bases from V and 2 bases from J, with 9 bases in between. The germline V gene has CDR1 ENHRY and CDR2 SYGVKD. The CDR3 extends over 14 amino acids. The CDR3 DNA is TGTGCCATCAGTGAGATGAGGGATAACACTGAAGCTTTCTTT. Translating it yields CAISEMRDNTEAFF.

The table lists this clonotype with a few counts. The gene calls are TRBV6-2 or TRBV6-3 and TRBJ2-7; TRBD1 matches 7 bases. The V and J ends lost 0 bases and 4 bases, in that order; junction bases with no gene match: 0. The CDR3 is 13 residues long. Looked up from germline, CDR1 is MNHEY and CDR2 is SVGEGT. CDR3 in amino acids: CASSYSGQYEQYF. The CDR3 DNA follows: TGTGCCAGCAGTTACTCGGGACAGTACGAGCAGTACTTC.